Shown below are 29 T cell receptor beta chains from a single sample sequenced in a study of shared clonotypes between healthy human individuals (TCRdb year 2020). Libraries came from the immunoSEQ multiplex PCR assay. As stored in TCRdb, this immuneACCESS dataset retains in-frame rearrangements with V and J assigned. A fraction of the clones does not appear; measured against another copy, unresolved V genes explain less than half of the discrepancy, and the remainder lacks a known reason. In this sample the table shows over 2 million clones, roughly 94% of which occur a single time. Jointly, the top ten make up under 0.15% of the sample. Sequences were obtained from naive CD4+ T cells sorted from blood. The cell subset or site label on this specimen signifies: CD45RA+ positively selected. The source is a man between 18 and 29 years old in good health.

DNA for the CDR3: TGCGCCAGCAGTGAGTCGCTGGTTAGCGGGGAGCTGTTTTTT. It yields the protein CASSESLVSGELFF. The rearrangement uses TRBV10-1 and TRBJ2-2; D remains ambiguous. The CDR3 length is 14 residues. In germline, CDR1 is WNHNN, CDR2 SYGVQD (reference sequence). V lost 0 bases to trimming and J lost 7 bases, with 9 bases between them.

This clone was observed a single time. The chain joins TRBV10-3 to TRBJ2-3, with 11 bases aligning to TRBD2. The CDR3 extends over 16 amino acids. Germline V gene data show CDR1 as ENHRY and CDR2 as SYGVKD. V shed 2 bases, J shed 4 bases, and the junction held 5 bases outside the gene matches. The CDR3 loop reads CAISEVAGGVADTQYF. In nucleotides, the CDR3 is TGTGCCATCAGTGAGGTAGCGGGAGGGGTGGCAGATACGCAGTATTTT.

The V and J genes are TRBV6-6 and TRBJ1-5, with a weak D call TRBD1 (6 bases). Germline CDR1 and CDR2: MNHNY and SVGAGI (reference sequence). This CDR3 region has 15 residues. Trimming pared 4 bases from V and 4 bases from J, leaving 14 bases between. CDR3: CASSSLRGLNQPQHF. For the CDR3, the DNA is TGTGCCAGCAGTTCCCTCAGGGGACTTAATCAGCCCCAGCATTTT.

The V call is TRBV19, the J call TRBJ2-2; possibly TRBD1 for D (5 bases). Germline V CDR1 and CDR2: LNHDA, SQIVND (reference sequence). This CDR3 is 15 amino acids long. Trimming left V 7 bases short and J 2 bases short, with 14 bases between. CDR3 residues: CASKRLQVNTGELFF. DNA of the CDR3: TGTGCCAGTAAGCGTTTACAGGTTAACACCGGGGAGCTGTTTTTT.

This sequence joins TRBV6-6 and TRBJ1-2; 11 nucleotides agree with TRBD1. V was clipped by 2 bases and J by 8 bases; unmatched bases: 10. The CDR3 extends over 16 amino acids. CDR1 MNHNY and CDR2 SVGAGI come from the germline V gene (reference sequence). The DNA for the CDR3 is TGTGCCAGCAGTTACCCCGGACAGGGGGCTTCGGAAGGCTACACCTTC. Protein sequence: CASSYPGQGASEGYTF.

The V call is TRBV19, the J call TRBJ2-3; D may be TRBD1 or TRBD2 (5 bases each). The CDR3 is 15 residues long. Germline assignment: CDR1 LNHDA and CDR2 SQIVND (reference sequence). Trimming pared 3 bases from V and 4 bases from J, leaving 14 bases between. CDR3 in DNA: TGTGCCAGTAGTATGGGGACCCTTCGGGCAGATACGCAGTATTTT. This encodes CASSMGTLRADTQYF.

The chain is built from TRBV7-2 and TRBJ1-1; 11 bases agree with TRBD1. CDR3 size: 12 residues. Trimming cost V 5 bases and J 10 bases; bases outside gene matches: 3. Looked up from germline, CDR1 is SGHTA and CDR2 is FQGNSA. CDR3 coding DNA: TGTGCCAGCAGCCAGGACAGGGGGCCAGCTTTCTTT. Protein sequence: CASSQDRGPAFF. The complete variable domain, with remaining parts taken from reference TRBV7-2 and TRBJ1-1, reads GAGVSQSPSNKVTEKGKDVELRCDPISGHTALYWYRQSLGQGLEFLIYFQGNSAPDKSGLPSDRFSAERTGGSVSTLTIQRTQQEDSAVYLCASSQDRGPAFFGQGTRLTVV.

The V call is TRBV2, the J call TRBJ1-2, with TRBD1 matching 7 bases. V lost 4 bases, J lost 5 bases, and 7 bases stayed unmatched. This CDR3 is 14 amino acids long. From germline, CDR1 is SNHLY and CDR2 FYNNEI. Here the CDR3 reads CASSAPGQHYGYTF. The CDR3 coding sequence is TGTGCCAGCAGTGCTCCGGGACAGCATTATGGCTACACCTTC.

The V call is TRBV6-1, the J call TRBJ1-3, with a tentative D call TRBD1 (5 bases). CDR3 size: 17 residues. V was pared by 3 bases and J by 2 bases, with 17 bases between. Germline CDR1 and CDR2: MNHNS and SASEGT. The CDR3 protein is CASSDPGTQRAGNTIYF. For the CDR3, the DNA is TGTGCCAGCAGTGACCCCGGGACCCAGAGGGCTGGAAACACCATATATTTT.

In its sample, this clone was seen once. The identical CDR3 is also encoded by other nucleotide sequences in the sample. J is TRBJ2-2 and V is TRBV10-3; no clear D gene. This CDR3 is built from 12 residues. V shed 6 bases and J shed 2 bases, with 4 bases lying between them. CDR1 and CDR2 (germline): ENHRY, SYGVKD. CDR3 sequence: CAIRPNTGELFF. The CDR3 region has the DNA TGTGCCATCAGGCCTAACACCGGGGAGCTGTTTTTT.

The gene calls are TRBV5-6 and TRBJ1-5, with a tentative D call TRBD1 (5 bases). Germline V gene lookup returns CDR1 SGHDT and CDR2 YYEEEE. The CDR3 extends over 15 amino acids. Trimming left V 4 bases short and J 3 bases short, with 14 bases between. The CDR3 coding sequence is TGTGCCAGCAGCAAATCCGCAGGGCCCAATCAGCCCCAGCATTTT. Amino acid sequence: CASSKSAGPNQPQHF.

The genes are TRBV28 and TRBJ2-5; 7 bases match TRBD1. V lost 3 bases and J lost 1; bases outside the gene matches: 2. Germline CDR1 is MDHEN and CDR2 is SYDVKM. The CDR3 covers 14 residues. The CDR3 sequence: CASSLGQSQETQYF. The CDR3 nucleotides read TGTGCCAGCAGTTTGGGACAGAGCCAAGAGACCCAGTACTTC.

V gene TRBV19 combines with J gene TRBJ1-5; the match to TRBD1 covers 8 bases. The V and J ends lost 10 bases and 2 bases, in that order; junction bases with no gene match: 16. CDR1 LNHDA and CDR2 SQIVND come from the germline V gene (reference sequence). The CDR3 contains 17 residues. CDR3 loop: CATLSRDRRNGNQPQHF. The DNA of the CDR3 is TGTGCCACCCTATCCCGGGACAGGAGAAATGGCAATCAGCCCCAGCATTTT.

V is TRBV6-5 and J is TRBJ1-2; possible D gene TRBD1, 5 bases. The V end was cut by 7 bases, the J end by 8 bases, with 17 bases between. The CDR3 sequence is 13 residues long. The germline V gene has CDR1 MNHEY and CDR2 SVGAGI. As DNA, the CDR3 is TGTGCCAGCAAAGAGGGAGGGGCGGAAGGCTACACCTTC. Its translation: CASKEGGAEGYTF.

This rearrangement joins TRBV6-5 to TRBJ2-2; TRBD1 matches 10 bases. The J segment lost 5 bases and the V segment lost 6 bases, leaving 6 bases of the junction unmatched. The CDR3 is 15 amino acids. The V gene's germline CDR1 is MNHEY and CDR2 SVGAGI. The CDR3 nucleotides read TGTGCCAGCAGACGACAGGGGGCAGAAACCGGGGAGCTGTTTTTT. Its translation is CASRRQGAETGELFF.

The J gene is TRBJ1-1, the V gene TRBV2, with 7 bases aligning to TRBD1. This CDR3 has 13 residues. Germline-derived CDR1 and CDR2 are SNHLY and FYNNEI. V shed 4 bases, J shed 11 bases, and the junction held 10 bases outside the gene matches. CDR3 nucleotide sequence: TGTGCCAGCAGTGGACCTGACAGGGCTGGTGCTTTCTTT. Translated: CASSGPDRAGAFF.

In the case of this clone: At the DNA level, this CDR3 is encoded by other sequences in the same sample as well. This chain connects TRBV30 to TRBJ1-2; 8 bases fit TRBD1. Germline-derived CDR1 and CDR2 are GTSNPN and SVGIG (reference sequence). There are 12 residues in the CDR3. V dropped 0 bases and J dropped 8; count of bases not matched to a gene: 2. The CDR3 region has the DNA TGTGCCTGGAGTGTACAGGGGGGCGGCTACACCTTC. Protein product: CAWSVQGGGYTF.

The chain links TRBV6-5 to TRBJ2-1; 7 bases line up with TRBD1. There are 14 residues in the CDR3. Trimming took 6 bases from V and 4 from J; bases not matched to a gene: 6. The germline gives CDR1 MNHEY, CDR2 SVGAGI. Written as DNA, the CDR3 is TGTGCCAGCAGGAGGGGGCAGACATACAATGAGCAGTTCTTC. Translation gives CASRRGQTYNEQFF.

The chain recombines TRBV12-5 with TRBJ1-6; D gene ambiguous. Germline V gene data show CDR1 as LGHNT and CDR2 as FRNRAP. This CDR3 is 13 amino acids long. Trimming removed 6 bases from V and 7 bases from J, with 10 bases in between. CDR3 residues: CASGDISNSPLHF. The CDR3 DNA is TGTGCTAGTGGCGACATTTCAAATTCACCCCTCCACTTT.

The gene calls are TRBV10-3 and TRBJ2-7, with TRBD1 matching over 10 bases. Germline loops: CDR1 ENHRY, CDR2 SYGVKD. V dropped 6 bases and J dropped 7; count of bases not matched to a gene: 9. The CDR3 is made up of 14 amino acids. The CDR3 loop reads CAISSGQGSWEQYF. The CDR3, as DNA: TGTGCCATCAGCTCGGGACAGGGGAGTTGGGAGCAGTACTTC.

There are a few counts of this clone. Other DNA variants within this sample encode the same CDR3. This chain connects TRBV19 to TRBJ2-5; the match to TRBD2 covers 8 bases. J lost 2 bases, V lost 1 base, and 0 bases had no gene match. The V gene's germline CDR1 is LNHDA and CDR2 SQIVND (reference sequence). The CDR3 is 14 amino acids. CDR3 in DNA: TGTGCCAGTAGTATAGCGGGGGGGCAAGAGACCCAGTACTTC. This encodes CASSIAGGQETQYF.

V is TRBV30 and J is TRBJ1-1; tentatively, D is TRBD1 (6 bases). This CDR3 has 15 amino acids. Per the germline V gene, CDR1 is GTSNPN and CDR2 is SVGIG (reference sequence). V was cut by 1 base and J by 1 base, with 13 bases left in between. CDR3 DNA: TGTGCCTGGAGTGGGATGGGACACCCGAACACTGAAGCTTTCTTT. It yields the protein CAWSGMGHPNTEAFF.

In this sample, this clone turned up a few times. The same CDR3 arises from other DNA sequences in this sample as well. J is TRBJ1-2 and V is TRBV5-1; D is undetermined. Germline loops: CDR1 SGHRS, CDR2 YFSETQ. This CDR3 spans 13 amino acids. Trimming took 3 bases from V and 3 from J, leaving 9 bases between them. The CDR3 here is CASSSSGDYGYTF. The CDR3 DNA reads as TGCGCCAGCAGCTCGTCCGGAGACTATGGCTACACCTTC.

The genes are TRBV28 and TRBJ1-1, with D unclear. The germline gives CDR1 MDHEN, CDR2 SYDVKM. The V end lost 10 bases, the J end lost 1 base, and 19 bases lay between the germline ends. CDR3 length: 15 residues. CDR3 coding DNA: TGTGCCATCCTAGTGAGACCAGGAGGGAACACTGAAGCTTTCTTT. It specifies CAILVRPGGNTEAFF.

This clone was seen more than once but under ten times. The chain has TRBV4-1 and TRBJ1-5; D might be TRBD1 (5 bases). Looked up from germline, CDR1 is MGHRA and CDR2 is YSYEKL. V was cut by 0 bases and J by 2 bases, with 14 bases left in between. The CDR3 consists of 17 residues. CDR3 residues: CASSQDIAGHRNQPQHF. In DNA, the CDR3 is TGCGCCAGCAGCCAAGATATAGCGGGGCACCGCAATCAGCCCCAGCATTTT.

The genes are TRBV15 and TRBJ2-7, with a tentative D call TRBD2 (5 bases). The germline V and J ends were trimmed by 0 bases and 4 bases, with 10 bases remaining between them. CDR1 LNHNV and CDR2 YYDKDF come from the germline V gene (reference sequence). The CDR3 covers 14 residues. CDR3 loop: CATSRESGGYEQYF. DNA for the CDR3: TGTGCCACCAGCAGAGAATCTGGCGGGTACGAGCAGTACTTC.

This chain connects TRBV19 to TRBJ1-1; D might be TRBD1 (5 bases). The CDR3 has 15 residues. Germline-derived CDR1 and CDR2 are LNHDA and SQIVND (reference sequence). Trimming shortened V by 5 bases and J by 1 base, and 14 bases separated the two germline ends. The CDR3, as DNA: TGTGCCAGTAGTCTCCTCCAGAGGGGGAACACTGAAGCTTTCTTT. The encoded protein is CASSLLQRGNTEAFF.

This rearrangement joins TRBV2 to TRBJ1-6, with TRBD1 matching 9 bases. The V and J ends lost 4 bases and 8 bases, in that order; junction bases with no gene match: 3. This CDR3 spans 14 amino acids. Germline CDR1 is SNHLY and CDR2 is FYNNEI. DNA of the CDR3: TGTGCCAGCAGTGCACAGGGGGCGGATTCACCCCTCCACTTT. Amino acids: CASSAQGADSPLHF.

This clone was detected once. Additional DNA sequences in this sample encode the identical CDR3. This chain links TRBV10-3 with TRBJ2-5, with 10 nucleotides matching TRBD2. The ends lost 6 bases at V and 0 bases at J; junction bases unmatched: 1. Per germline, CDR1 ENHRY and CDR2 SYGVKD. The CDR3 has 14 amino acids. The CDR3 spells CAIRGTSDQETQYF. The CDR3 DNA reads TGTGCCATCAGAGGGACTAGCGACCAAGAGACCCAGTACTTC.